The rows below give T cell receptor beta chains drawn from one sample of a study of Ad26.COV2.S vaccination and SARS-CoV-2 variants. Sequenced by immunoSEQ multiplex PCR; TCRdb stores in-frame clones only, minus some. The data contain fewer than 500,000 clones, approximately 92% of them singletons. Sequencing used peripheral blood, obtained in a trial of Ad26.COV2.S vaccine versus placebo. These receptors originate from a person aged 18-60 years who received the Ad26.COV2.S COVID-19 vaccine or a placebo. Each CDR3 is given with its conserved first and last residue. The order of the fields is clone size, V gene, J gene, D gene, CDR3 DNA, CDR3 protein. D genes are given only for firm matches. Size is omitted from some rows. Given values are once, few, many or a class for expanded clones.

>.|TRBV4-3|TRBJ2-1|.
TGCGCCAGCAGCCAAGATGCGGCGGGCGCTAGCTCCTACAATGAGCAGTTCTTC
CASSQDAAGASSYNEQFF
>.|TRBV11-2|TRBJ1-2|.
TGTGCCAGCAGCTTAGACGGGTTCTATGGCTACACCTTC
CASSLDGFYGYTF
>.|TRBV5-1|TRBJ2-2|.
TGCGCCAGCAGCTTGACAGGAAAGAACACCGGGGAGCTGTTTTTT
CASSLTGKNTGELFF
>once|TRBV27|TRBJ1-2|TRBD1
TGTGCCAGCCCACTCCACGGGACAGACCTTAACTATGGCTACACCTTC
CASPLHGTDLNYGYTF
>.|TRBV12-3/TRBV12-4|TRBJ1-1|.
TGTGCCAGCAGTTTAGCCCACTCTGAAGCTTTCTTT
CASSLAHSEAFF
>.|TRBV6-2/TRBV6-3|TRBJ1-5|.
TGTGCCAGCAGTTACTTCGGCGGGAGCAATCAGCCCCAGCATTTT
CASSYFGGSNQPQHF
>.|TRBV18|TRBJ2-3|TRBD2
TGTGCCAGCTCACCGGGACTAGCCTCAGATACGCAGTATTTT
CASSPGLASDTQYF
>.|TRBV19|TRBJ1-5|.
TGTGCCAGTAGTATTCCCAGGGGAAATCAGCCCCAGCATTTT
CASSIPRGNQPQHF
>.|TRBV7-8|TRBJ2-2|.
TGTGCCAGCAGCCCCCCCCGACTAGGTGCCGGGGAGCTGTTTTTT
CASSPPRLGAGELFF
>.|TRBV4-3|TRBJ2-4|.
TGCGCCAGCAGCCAAGATCGATCGTCAGGGTACATTCAGTACTTC
CASSQDRSSGYIQYF
>.|TRBV11-3|TRBJ2-3|.
TGTGCCAGCAGCTTGCAGGGACGCACAGATACGCAGTATTTT
CASSLQGRTDTQYF
>.|TRBV18|TRBJ2-7|TRBD2
TGTGCCAGCTCACCACCGGGACTAGCGGGAGTCTACGAGCAGTACTTC
CASSPPGLAGVYEQYF
>.|TRBV6-6|TRBJ1-1|.
TGTGCCAGCAGTTACGGGGGATGGAACACTGAAGCTTTCTTT
CASSYGGWNTEAFF
>.|TRBV27|TRBJ2-1|TRBD2
TGTGCCAGCAGTTTATTAGCGGGGGGTTACAATGAGCAGTTCTTC
CASSLLAGGYNEQFF
>.|TRBV5-1|TRBJ2-5|.
TGCGCCAGCAGTGGAGGGCGAAAAGAGACCCAGTACTTC
CASSGGRKETQYF
>.|TRBV9|TRBJ1-6|.
TGTGCCAGCAGCGTAGCCGGAACAGGATATAATTCACCCCTCCACTTT
CASSVAGTGYNSPLHF
>.|TRBV11-3|TRBJ2-5|TRBD1
TGTGCCAGCAGCTCAGACAGGGACCCCCGGGAGACCCAGTACTTC
CASSSDRDPRETQYF
>.|TRBV7-2|TRBJ2-3|TRBD2
TGTGCCAGCAGCCAAGCCCCGGGACCCTCTAGGGGAGGGACGCAGTATTTT
CASSQAPGPSRGGTQYF
>.|TRBV27|TRBJ1-4|.
TGTGCCAGCAGTTTAGGAGTTCGGGAAATCAAACTGTTTTTT
CASSLGVREIKLFF
>.|TRBV11-2|TRBJ2-1|.
TGTGCCAGCAGCCTTAGCGAGCACAATGAGCAGTTCTTC
CASSLSEHNEQFF
>.|TRBV28|TRBJ2-1|.
TGTGCCAGCGGGAGAAGGTCCTACAATGAGCAGTTCTTC
CASGRRSYNEQFF
>.|TRBV10-3|TRBJ2-1|.
TGTGCCATCAGTGTACTTGGCGGTAATGAGCAGTTCTTC
CAISVLGGNEQFF
>.|TRBV5-8|TRBJ2-1|.
TGTGCCAGCGTGGAGGTAGGACAAGGGGATGAGCAGTTCTTC
CASVEVGQGDEQFF
>.|TRBV19|TRBJ2-1|.
TGTGCCAGTAGTCAGACTTATAGCTCCTACAATGAGCAGTTCTTC
CASSQTYSSYNEQFF
>.|TRBV4-3|TRBJ2-1|.
TGCGCCAGCAGCCAAGGGGCGAGCTCCTACAATGAGCAGTTCTTC
CASSQGASSYNEQFF
>.|TRBV7-8|TRBJ2-1|.
TGTGCCAGCAGCTTACTCGTGGGGCCCTCCTACAATGAGCAGTTCTTC
CASSLLVGPSYNEQFF
>.|TRBV19|TRBJ1-5|.
TGTGCCAGTAGTATAGGCGGCCCTAGCAATCAGCCCCAGCATTTT
CASSIGGPSNQPQHF
>.|TRBV6-2/TRBV6-3|TRBJ2-5|.
TGTGCCAGCAGTCTAATAGGGCTGAATACACCAGCCTTCCAAGAGACCCAGTACTTC
CASSLIGLNTPAFQETQYF
>.|TRBV19|TRBJ2-1|TRBD1
TGTGCCAGTAGTCCGGGACAGGGTTACAATGAGCAGTTCTTC
CASSPGQGYNEQFF
>.|TRBV28|TRBJ2-7|TRBD1
TGTGCCAGCAGTTTCACCGGGACAGGGGTCTACGAGCAGTACTTC
CASSFTGTGVYEQYF
>.|TRBV19|TRBJ1-1|.
TGTGCCAGTATCAACTTCGCGGCCGGGGACACTGAAGCTTTCTTT
CASINFAAGDTEAFF
>once|TRBV9|TRBJ2-7|.
TGTGCCAGCAGCGTAGCTCCAGTTTCCTACGAGCAGTACTTC
CASSVAPVSYEQYF
>.|TRBV4-1|TRBJ1-1|TRBD1
TGCGCCAGCAGTCTCACAGGGGCTGAAGCTTTCTTT
CASSLTGAEAFF
>.|TRBV7-2|TRBJ1-1|TRBD1
TGTGCCAGCAAACCGGGACAGGGAAACACTGAAGCTTTCTTT
CASKPGQGNTEAFF
>.|TRBV19|TRBJ2-3|TRBD2
TGTGCCAGTAGCTCCTACGGGACTAGCGGGATGAATACGCAGTATTTT
CASSSYGTSGMNTQYF
>.|TRBV14|TRBJ1-4|TRBD1
TGTGCCAGCAGCCAAGATCGGACAGGTGGCAATGAAAAACTGTTTTTT
CASSQDRTGGNEKLFF
>.|TRBV14|TRBJ2-7|.
TGTGCCAGCAGCCAGCTAGAAGGGTACGGTGAGCAGTACTTC
CASSQLEGYGEQYF
>.|TRBV2|TRBJ2-1|TRBD2
TGTGCCAGCAGTAACTTAGCGGGAGGGGGGTTGGATGAGCAGTTCTTC
CASSNLAGGGLDEQFF
>.|TRBV19|TRBJ1-3|TRBD1
TGTGCCAGTAGACGACAGGGGGCTGGAAACACCATATATTTT
CASRRQGAGNTIYF
>once|TRBV25-1|TRBJ2-2|.
TGTGCCAGCAGGCGGGACTTTAACACCGGGGAGCTGTTTTTT
CASRRDFNTGELFF
>.|TRBV28|TRBJ2-1|.
TGTGCCAGCAGTTTACTTACTGGCGAGCAGTTCTTC
CASSLLTGEQFF